These T cell receptor beta chains were read from a single sample in a study of T cells in Graves' hyperthyroidism and ophthalmopathy. TCRdb analysed the multiplex PCR reads with MiXCR anew, one entry per CDR3 protein. The sample lists a few hundred thousand distinct CDR3 sequences, around 45% occurring once. The sequenced sample was peripheral blood or thyroid tissue (not recorded which). These receptors were collected from a woman younger than 35 with Graves' hyperthyroidism. Both conserved end residues are part of each CDR3. A D gene is named only where the DNA matches it firmly. Rows may omit the clone size; those that give it use once, few, many or a size class.

>TRBV20-1|many|TRBJ2-7|-
CSARDTSKGLSYEQYF
TGCAGTGCTAGAGATACTAGCAAAGGGCTCTCCTACGAGCAGTACTTC
>TRBV9|many|TRBJ1-3|-
CASSEGGVSSGNTIYF
TGTGCCAGCAGCGAAGGAGGGGTAAGCTCTGGAAACACCATATATTTT
>TRBV7-3|-|TRBJ2-2|TRBD2
CASSQDPQREFGGELFF
TGCGCCAGCAGCCAAGATCCACAGCGGGAGTTCGGCGGGGAGCTGTTTTTT
>TRBV5-1|many|TRBJ2-7|TRBD1
CASGLEQGIYEQYF
TGCGCCAGCGGGTTGGAACAGGGGATCTACGAGCAGTACTTC
>TRBV2|many|TRBJ1-4|-
CASGGEGLLEKLFF
TGTGCCAGCGGGGGAGAGGGTCTTTTGGAAAAACTGTTTTTT
>TRBV20-1|many|TRBJ1-5|-
CSATRTVNQPQHF
TGCAGTGCCACCAGGACAGTAAATCAGCCCCAGCATTTT
>TRBV2|-|TRBJ2-5|-
CASIQRETQYF
TGTGCCAGCATCCAGCGGGAGACCCAGTACTTC
>TRBV12-3/TRBV12-4|many|TRBJ2-7|-
CASSPGSGVYEQYF
TGTGCCAGCTCCCCGGGCAGCGGTGTCTACGAGCAGTACTTC
>TRBV4-2|-|TRBJ1-2|TRBD1
CASSQGAGTGVVNYGYTF
TGTGCCAGCAGCCAAGGGGCCGGGACAGGGGTGGTAAACTATGGCTACACCTTC
>TRBV6-2/TRBV6-3|many|TRBJ2-7|TRBD1
CASSYPLTGRDEQYF
TGTGCCAGCAGTTACCCCCTGACAGGGCGAGACGAGCAGTACTTC
>TRBV20-1|many|TRBJ2-5|TRBD1
CSARDRTGGLETQYF
TGCAGTGCTAGAGATCGCACAGGGGGCCTAGAGACCCAGTACTTC
>TRBV20-1|many|TRBJ2-5|-
CSGTREASARTQYF
TGCAGTGGTACGAGGGAGGCCTCGGCGAGGACCCAGTACTTC
>TRBV7-2|-|TRBJ1-1|TRBD1
CATADRGRGTEAFF
TGTGCCACCGCGGACAGGGGGCGCGGGACTGAAGCTTTCTTT
>TRBV7-2|many|TRBJ2-7|TRBD1
CASSSPGTGEAYEQYF
TGTGCCAGCAGCTCCCCCGGGACAGGGGAAGCCTACGAGCAGTACTTC
>TRBV4-1|many|TRBJ1-1|-
CASSQDRVGAFF
TGCGCCAGCAGCCAAGACCGGGTCGGAGCTTTCTTT
>TRBV7-8|-|TRBJ2-2|-
CASSLTGGNGELFF
TGTGCCAGCAGCTTAACGGGGGGCAACGGGGAGCTGTTTTTT
>TRBV30|few|TRBJ1-1|TRBD1
CAWGDSATEAFF
TGTGCCTGGGGGGACAGCGCCACTGAAGCTTTCTTT
>TRBV24-1|-|TRBJ2-3|TRBD2
CATSDFLAGGPEDTQYF
TGTGCCACCAGTGATTTTCTGGCGGGAGGGCCTGAAGATACGCAGTATTTT
>TRBV7-9|many|TRBJ1-2|-
CASSLNSYGYTF
TGTGCCAGCAGCTTAAACAGTTATGGCTACACCTTC
>TRBV29-1|-|TRBJ1-1|-
CSSPLRGRQTSEAFF
TGCAGCTCACCACTTCGGGGCCGCCAAACCTCTGAAGCTTTCTTT
>TRBV20-1|-|TRBJ1-5|-
CSAVAGGYNQPQHF
TGCAGTGCTGTAGCGGGAGGTTACAATCAGCCCCAGCATTTT
>TRBV19|many|TRBJ2-5|TRBD2
CASSGLAGMGETQYF
TGTGCCAGTAGTGGACTAGCGGGAATGGGAGAGACCCAGTACTTC
>TRBV24-1|many|TRBJ2-5|TRBD1
CATSQVRGRQETQYF
TGTGCCACCAGTCAAGTGAGGGGGCGTCAAGAGACCCAGTACTTC
>TRBV9|-|TRBJ1-1|-
CASNSAGGNTEAFF
TGTGCCAGCAACTCGGCGGGGGGGAACACTGAAGCTTTCTTT
>TRBV7-9|-|TRBJ2-7|-
CASSLSIGTSYEQYF
TGTGCCAGCAGCTTATCTATTGGAACTAGTTACGAGCAGTACTTC
>TRBV7-4|-|TRBJ2-1|TRBD2
CASSLFAGGLGTNEQFF
TGTGCCAGCAGCTTATTCGCGGGAGGGCTGGGAACGAATGAGCAGTTCTTC
>TRBV7-2|many|TRBJ2-7|TRBD2
CASSTSSGSYEQYF
TGTGCCAGCAGCACCTCTAGCGGGAGCTACGAGCAGTACTTC
>TRBV15|once|TRBJ1-2|-
CATSRATGSNYGYTF
TGTGCCACCAGCAGAGCTACAGGGTCTAACTATGGCTACACCTTC
>TRBV4-2|many|TRBJ1-1|-
CASSPGVNTEAFF
TGTGCCAGCAGCCCCGGGGTGAACACTGAAGCTTTCTTT
>TRBV12-5|-|TRBJ2-2|-
CASGTPGSYDTGELFF
TGTGCTAGTGGGACACCCGGGTCATACGACACCGGGGAGCTGTTTTTT
>TRBV29-1|-|TRBJ1-1|-
CSVVREFLGAEAFF
TGCAGCGTTGTAAGGGAGTTTTTGGGGGCTGAAGCTTTCTTT
>TRBV7-9|-|TRBJ2-7|-
CASSWRRVTSYEQYF
TGTGCCAGCAGCTGGCGGAGAGTTACCTCCTACGAGCAGTACTTC
>TRBV7-9|-|TRBJ2-7|-
CASGRFTYEQYF
TGTGCCAGCGGGAGGTTTACATACGAGCAGTACTTC
>TRBV20-1|-|TRBJ1-6|-
CCASSAGTGGNSPLHF
-
>TRBV18|few|TRBJ1-5|-
CASSKTGESPQHF
TGTGCCAGCTCAAAGACGGGGGAATCTCCCCAGCATTTT
>TRBV4-1|-|TRBJ2-3|TRBD2
CASSQAGGTDTQYF
TGCGCCAGCAGCCAAGCCGGGGGGACAGATACGCAGTATTTT